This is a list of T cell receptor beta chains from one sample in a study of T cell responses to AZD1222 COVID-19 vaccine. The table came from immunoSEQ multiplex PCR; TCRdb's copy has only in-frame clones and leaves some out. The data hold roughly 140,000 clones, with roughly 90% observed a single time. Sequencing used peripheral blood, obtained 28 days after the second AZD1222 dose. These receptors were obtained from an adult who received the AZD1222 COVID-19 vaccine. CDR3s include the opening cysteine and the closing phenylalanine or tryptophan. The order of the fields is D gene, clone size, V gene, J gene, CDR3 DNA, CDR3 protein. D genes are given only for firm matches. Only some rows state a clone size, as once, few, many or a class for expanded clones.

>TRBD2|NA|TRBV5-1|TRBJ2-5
TGCGCCAGCAGCTTGCGACTAGCGGGGAACCAAGAGACCCAGTACTTC
CASSLRLAGNQETQYF
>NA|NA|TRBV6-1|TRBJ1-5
TGTGCCAGCAGTGAAGTGACGTCATCCCAGCATTTT
CASSEVTSSQHF
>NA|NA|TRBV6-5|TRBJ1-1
TGTGCCAGCAGAATCCACACGGACACTGAAGCTTTCTTT
CASRIHTDTEAFF
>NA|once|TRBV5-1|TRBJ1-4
TGCGCCACCAGGGGCGATAATGAAAAACTGTTTTTT
CATRGDNEKLFF
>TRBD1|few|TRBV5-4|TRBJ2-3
TGTGCCAGCAGCCTCGACAGGGGAGATACGCAGTATTTT
CASSLDRGDTQYF
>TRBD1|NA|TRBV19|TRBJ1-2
TGTGCCAGTAGAAGGACAGGGAACCAAAACTATGGCTACACCTTC
CASRRTGNQNYGYTF
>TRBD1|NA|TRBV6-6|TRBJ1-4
TGTGCCAGCAGTTTGGACAGGGGAAAACTGTTTTTT
CASSLDRGKLFF
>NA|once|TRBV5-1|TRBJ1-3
TGCGCCAGCAGCTCACAAGAGGGACTGCACTCTGGAAACACCATATATTTT
CASSSQEGLHSGNTIYF
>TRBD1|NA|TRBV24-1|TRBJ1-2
TGTGCCTCATCGGGGACAGCTAACTATGGCTACACCTTC
CASSGTANYGYTF
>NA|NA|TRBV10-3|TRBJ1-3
TGTGCCATCCGTGGAAACACCATATATTTT
CAIRGNTIYF
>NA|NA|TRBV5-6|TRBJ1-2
TGTGCCAGCAGCTTCCCAGGGTTTGACTATGGCTACACCTTC
CASSFPGFDYGYTF
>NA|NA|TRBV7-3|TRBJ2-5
TGTGCCAGCAGCTTAAACTCCGGCGGGCGGGAGACCCAGTACTTC
CASSLNSGGRETQYF
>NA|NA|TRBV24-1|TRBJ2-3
TGTGCCACCAGTTCAAGGAGCACAGATACGCAGTATTTT
CATSSRSTDTQYF
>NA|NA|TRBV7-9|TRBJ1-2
TGTGCCAGCAGCTTAGCCCAACAGGGAAACTATGGCTACACCTTC
CASSLAQQGNYGYTF
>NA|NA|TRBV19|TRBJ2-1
TGTGCCAGTAGTATCTTGGGGAGGGAGCAGTTCTTC
CASSILGREQFF
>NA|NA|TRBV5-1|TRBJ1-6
TGCGCCAGCGCGCGCGGGATAGGGAATTCACCCCTCCACTTT
CASARGIGNSPLHF
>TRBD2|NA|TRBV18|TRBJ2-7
TGTGCCAGCTCCCCAAGGTCTGCGGGGGGAGGCGAGCAGTACTTC
CASSPRSAGGGEQYF
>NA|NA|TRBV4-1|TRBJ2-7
TGCGCCAGCAGCCGGGAGCCGGGGGCCGCCGCTGGGGAGTACGAGCAGTACTTC
CASSREPGAAAGEYEQYF
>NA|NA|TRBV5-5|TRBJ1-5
TGTGCCAGCAGCAGGACAGCCAGCCGGCAGCCCCAGCATTTT
CASSRTASRQPQHF
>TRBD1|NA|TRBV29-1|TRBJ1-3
TGCAGCGTGACAGGGGGAAACACCATATATTTT
CSVTGGNTIYF
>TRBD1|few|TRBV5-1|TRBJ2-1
TGCGCCAGCAGCGGGACAGAGCCCTACAATGAGCAGTTCTTC
CASSGTEPYNEQFF
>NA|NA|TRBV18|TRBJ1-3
TGTGCCAGCTCACCTCGGAAAGGGGCTTCCGGAAACACCATATATTTT
CASSPRKGASGNTIYF
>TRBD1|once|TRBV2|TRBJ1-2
TGTGCCAGTTCTCGGACAGGGGTTGGAGGCTACACCTTC
CASSRTGVGGYTF
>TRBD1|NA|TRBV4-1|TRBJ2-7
TGCGCCAGCAGCCAAGTGGGACAGGGGGCCTACGAGCAGTACTTC
CASSQVGQGAYEQYF
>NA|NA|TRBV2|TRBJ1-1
TGTGCCAGCGGGGGGGAGGCCACTGAAGCTTTCTTT
CASGGEATEAFF
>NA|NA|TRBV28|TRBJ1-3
TGTGCCAGCGGAAGGGGGTTAGGCGGGACCTCTGGAAACACCATATATTTT
CASGRGLGGTSGNTIYF
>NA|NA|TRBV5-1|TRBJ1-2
TGCGCCAGCAGCCCAGGGGCCGGGACCGATTATTATGGCTACACCTTC
CASSPGAGTDYYGYTF
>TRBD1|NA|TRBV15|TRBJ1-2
TGTGCCACCAGCAGAGTAGGGACAGTCTTGGGAACTAACTATGGCTACACCTTC
CATSRVGTVLGTNYGYTF
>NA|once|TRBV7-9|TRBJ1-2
TGTGCCAGCAGCTTAGGTTCAGGGGACTATGGCTACACCTTC
CASSLGSGDYGYTF
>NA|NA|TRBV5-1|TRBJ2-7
TGCGCCAGCAGCCCCTCATATGGGAGGCCCTACGAGCAGTACTTC
CASSPSYGRPYEQYF
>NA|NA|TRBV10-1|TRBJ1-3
TGCGCCAGCAGTGAGCTATGTAACGGGGTCTTCTCCTCTGGAAACACCATATATTTT
CASSELCNGVFSSGNTIYF
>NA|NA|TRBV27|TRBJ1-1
TGTGCCAGCAGTTCGGCGGGAACCCAAACCTCCATGAACACTGAAGCTTTCTTT
CASSSAGTQTSMNTEAFF
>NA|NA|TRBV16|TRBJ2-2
TGTGCCAGCCGCTCGGGGAGGGGACAGACCGGGGAGCTGTTTTTT
CASRSGRGQTGELFF
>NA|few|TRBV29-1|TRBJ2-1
TGCAGCGTGGACTACAATGAGCAGTTCTTC
CSVDYNEQFF
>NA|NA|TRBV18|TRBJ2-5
TGTGCCAGCTCACCTCGGGCGCCACTTAAGGAGACCCAGTACTTC
CASSPRAPLKETQYF
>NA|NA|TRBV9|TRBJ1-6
TGTGCCAGCAGCGCGGAGCATAATTCACCCCTCCACTTT
CASSAEHNSPLHF
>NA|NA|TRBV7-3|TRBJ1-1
TGTGCCAGCAGCTTAAAGGACAGCCGTCGAGCTTTCTTT
CASSLKDSRRAFF
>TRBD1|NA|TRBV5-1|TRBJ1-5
TGCGCCAGCAGACCCGGGACAGGGGTAAATCAGCCCCAGCATTTT
CASRPGTGVNQPQHF
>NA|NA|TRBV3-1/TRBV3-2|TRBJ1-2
TGTGCCAGCAGCCAATTCGGGGCCGGTGGCTACACCTTC
CASSQFGAGGYTF
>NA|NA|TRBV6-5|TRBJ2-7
TGTGCCAGCAGGGTAGGTTACGAGCAGTACTTC
CASRVGYEQYF
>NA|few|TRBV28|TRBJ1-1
TGTGCCAGCAGTAACCGACGGGCTGAAGCTTTCTTT
CASSNRRAEAFF